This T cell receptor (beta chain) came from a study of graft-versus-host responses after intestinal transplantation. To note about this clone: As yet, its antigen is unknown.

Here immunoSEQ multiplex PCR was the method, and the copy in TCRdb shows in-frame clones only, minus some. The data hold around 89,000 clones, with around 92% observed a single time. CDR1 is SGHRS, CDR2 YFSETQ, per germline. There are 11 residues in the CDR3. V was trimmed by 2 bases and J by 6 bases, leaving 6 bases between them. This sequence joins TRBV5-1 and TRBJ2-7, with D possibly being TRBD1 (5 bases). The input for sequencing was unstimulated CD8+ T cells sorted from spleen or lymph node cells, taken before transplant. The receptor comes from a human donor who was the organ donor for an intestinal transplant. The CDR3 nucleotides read TGCGCCAGCAGCTTAACAGGCGAGCAGTACTTC. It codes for CASSLTGEQYF.